The table lists the clone carrying this TCR beta chain with many counts. The germline CDR1 and CDR2 sequences are SNHLY and FYNNEI. The CDR3 consists of 15 residues. Trimming took 3 bases from V and 13 from J, leaving 19 bases between them. The data are from a study of T cells in Graves' hyperthyroidism and ophthalmopathy. The CDR3 regions of TCR beta were amplified from RNA transcripts. The HTBI primer set drove a first-round RT-PCR of the TCR CDR3. Each CDR3 protein is one row after TCRdb ran MiXCR on the multiplex PCR reads. Of approximately 720,000 distinct CDR3 sequences in the sample, around 19% were seen once. The study collected blood at first hyperthyroidism diagnosis, before any ophthalmopathy symptoms arose.

This receptor was obtained from a woman between 45 and 65 years old with Graves' hyperthyroidism that later progressed to Graves' ophthalmopathy. Sequenced: blood. The rearrangement uses TRBV2 and TRBJ1-6; D is ambiguous. The chain's CDR3 is CASSDGVASGYPLHF. In DNA form, the CDR3 reads TGTGCCAGCAGTGATGGCGTCGCGTCGGGATATCCCCTCCACTTT.